These 23 T cell receptor beta chains were all obtained from the same sample, sequenced in a study of T cell responses to AZD1222 COVID-19 vaccine. This table comes from immunoSEQ multiplex PCR, and its TCRdb copy is limited to in-frame clones, with some not included. This sample has tens of thousands of clones, with under 85% found just once. Sequencing was performed on peripheral blood, taken on day 0 of MenACWY control vaccination. Source of these receptors: an adult in good health.

A few counts support this clone. This sequence joins TRBV7-9 and TRBJ1-5; D is ambiguous. Per the germline V gene, CDR1 is SEHNR and CDR2 is FQNEAQ (reference sequence). The V end was cut by 2 bases, the J end by 6 bases, with 5 bases between. The length of the CDR3 is 12 residues. The chain's CDR3 is CASSLIGQPQHF. CDR3 nucleotide sequence: TGTGCCAGCAGCTTAATAGGTCAGCCCCAGCATTTT.

The chain joins TRBV6-5 to TRBJ2-1; the D call may be TRBD1 or TRBD2 (7 bases each). The CDR3 consists of 14 residues. With 9 bases removed from V and 8 bases from J, the gap between germline ends came to 20 bases. The germline V gene has CDR1 MNHEY and CDR2 SVGAGI. CDR3 sequence: CASNRAGGVDEQFF. The CDR3 DNA sequence: TGTGCCAGTAATCGGGCAGGGGGGGTCGATGAGCAGTTCTTC.

The rearrangement uses TRBV3-1 (or the pseudogene TRBV3-2) and TRBJ1-5; 12 nucleotides match TRBD1. The CDR3 has 15 amino acids. Germline V gives CDR1 LGHDT, CDR2 YNNKEL (reference sequence). J gave up 6 bases and V 4 bases, and 4 bases lay outside the gene matches. DNA of the CDR3: TGTGCCAGCAGCCTGGGACAGGGGGCGCGTCAGCCCCAGCATTTT. Its translation is CASSLGQGARQPQHF.

This sequence joins TRBV7-8 and TRBJ1-4, with D tentatively TRBD1 (6 bases). V was shortened by 7 bases and J by 0 bases, with 12 bases between the two germline ends. The CDR3 consists of 15 residues. CDR1 and CDR2 from the germline V gene are SGHVS and FQNEAQ. As DNA, the CDR3 is TGTGCCAGCACCCTAAGGGGGGCAACTAATGAAAAACTGTTTTTT. Its protein product is CASTLRGATNEKLFF.

This clone was counted a few times. This CDR3 is CASRTGGTLPDTQYF. As DNA, the CDR3 is TGTGCCAGCAGGACGGGCGGCACCCTCCCAGATACGCAGTATTTT. V is TRBV25-1 and J is TRBJ2-3; D not certain. The V gene's germline CDR1 is MGHDK and CDR2 SYGVNS. V was shortened by 6 bases and J by 4 bases, with 17 bases between the two germline ends. The CDR3 loop spans 15 amino acids. Filled out from reference TRBV25-1 and TRBJ2-3, the complete variable domain reads EADIYQTPRYLVIGTGKKITLECSQTMGHDKMYWYQQDPGMELHLIHYSYGVNSTEKGDLSSESTVSRIRTEHFPLTLESARPSHTSQYLCASRTGGTLPDTQYFGPGTRLTVL.

The chain has TRBV30 and TRBJ1-6, with a possible D match to TRBD1 (5 bases). V was shortened by 4 bases and J by 9 bases, with 13 bases between the two germline ends. Germline CDR1 and CDR2: GTSNPN and SVGIG (reference sequence). The CDR3 loop spans 13 amino acids. CDR3 sequence: CAWTPARVSPLHF. In DNA, the CDR3 is TGTGCCTGGACCCCGGCCAGGGTTTCACCCCTCCACTTT. The variable domain in full, with the rest retrieved from reference TRBV30 and TRBJ1-6, is SQTIHQWPATLVQPVGSPLSLECTVEGTSNPNLYWYRQAAGRGLQLLFYSVGIGQISSEVPQNLSASRPQDRQFILSSKKLLLSDSGFYLCAWTPARVSPLHFGNGTRLTVT.

This chain uses TRBV5-1 with TRBJ1-5; 7 positions match TRBD1. Germline CDR1 and CDR2: SGHRS and YFSETQ. CDR3 length equals 15 residues. V gave up 0 bases and J gave up 2 bases; unmatched junction bases: 2. CDR3 protein: CASSLGTGGNQPQHF. The CDR3 DNA reads as TGCGCCAGCAGCTTGGGTACAGGGGGCAATCAGCCCCAGCATTTT.

The chain links TRBV5-6 to TRBJ1-2, with a weak D call TRBD1 (5 bases). The CDR3 has 15 amino acids. CDR1 is SGHDT and CDR2 is YYEEEE in the germline V gene. Trimming stripped 1 base from V and 4 bases from J, with 14 bases between. The CDR3 spells CASSLNRRASYGYTF. In DNA, the CDR3 is TGTGCCAGCAGCTTGAATCGCAGGGCCTCCTATGGCTACACCTTC.

The rearrangement uses TRBV7-9 and TRBJ1-1; D not resolved. Germline-derived CDR1 and CDR2 are SEHNR and FQNEAQ (reference sequence). V lost 5 bases to trimming and J lost 0 bases, with 10 bases between them. The CDR3 spans 14 residues. CDR3 nucleotides: TGTGCCAGCAGCCCGGAGAGCATGAACACTGAAGCTTTCTTT. This sequence encodes CASSPESMNTEAFF.

This clone is a singleton in its sample. The chain is built from TRBV6-6 and TRBJ1-1; D unresolved. Germline V lookup: CDR1 MNHNY, CDR2 SVGAGI (reference sequence). The CDR3 runs to 13 residues. V lost 2 bases to trimming and J lost 0 bases, with 4 bases between them. DNA for the CDR3: TGTGCCAGCAGTTACAAACTGAACACTGAAGCTTTCTTT. It is translated as CASSYKLNTEAFF.

The rearrangement links TRBV25-1 to TRBJ2-5; 7 bases are a match to TRBD1. The CDR3 length is 12 residues. Germline CDR1 MGHDK, CDR2 SYGVNS. Unmatched junction bases numbered 5, after V lost 4 bases and J lost 9 bases. In DNA form, the CDR3 reads TGTGCCAGCAGTGTACAGGGGTGGGCCCAGTACTTC. Protein product: CASSVQGWAQYF.

The chain has TRBV11-2 and TRBJ2-5; TRBD2 is a possible D gene (7 bases). The CDR3 contains 15 residues. V gave up 6 bases and J gave up 4 bases, with 18 bases separating them. The germline V gene has CDR1 SGHAT and CDR2 FQNNGV. The CDR3 loop reads CASSLGGGQRETQYF. CDR3 DNA sequence: TGTGCCAGCAGTCTGGGGGGGGGACAACGAGAGACCCAGTACTTC.

The V and J genes are TRBV11-2 and TRBJ2-1; 7 bases are shared with TRBD2. The CDR3 covers 15 residues. The V and J ends lost 3 bases and 9 bases, in that order; junction bases with no gene match: 11. CDR1 is SGHAT, CDR2 FQNNGV, per germline. The CDR3 loop is CASSFELAISGEQFF. The CDR3 DNA reads as TGTGCCAGCAGCTTTGAACTAGCGATCTCGGGTGAGCAGTTCTTC.

The chain couples TRBV9 to TRBJ2-5; D remains ambiguous. V lost 2 bases, J lost 4 bases, and 9 bases lay in between. The germline V gene encodes CDR1 SGDLS and CDR2 YYNGEE. This CDR3 has 13 amino acids. CDR3: CASSVASSETQYF. The CDR3 DNA sequence: TGTGCCAGCAGCGTGGCTAGTTCAGAGACCCAGTACTTC.

The gene calls are TRBV27 and TRBJ2-5; D remains unclear. V lost 3 bases, J lost 4 bases, and 9 bases lay in between. From germline, CDR1 is MNHEY and CDR2 SMNVEV (reference sequence). The CDR3 runs 13 residues. The CDR3: CASSFVGRETQYF. The CDR3 coding sequence is TGTGCCAGCAGTTTCGTGGGCCGAGAGACCCAGTACTTC.

V is TRBV7-8 and J is TRBJ2-3, with TRBD2 identical over 11 bases. The CDR3 length is 17 residues. Trimming took 5 bases from V and 0 from J; bases not matched to a gene: 7. Germline CDR1 is SGHVS and CDR2 is FQNEAQ. DNA of the CDR3: TGTGCCAGCAGCGGTTTAGCGGGGGGGTCTAGCACAGATACGCAGTATTTT. Protein: CASSGLAGGSSTDTQYF.

The J gene is TRBJ2-5, the V gene TRBV6-5, with a possible D match to TRBD1 (6 bases). V shed 4 bases and J shed 5 bases, with 14 bases lying between them. Germline V gene data show CDR1 as MNHEY and CDR2 as SVGAGI. The CDR3 consists of 14 residues. The CDR3: CASSLAQGRETQYF. The CDR3 nucleotides read TGTGCCAGCAGTTTAGCCCAGGGGCGGGAGACCCAGTACTTC.

The gene calls are TRBV14 and TRBJ1-2, with 7 bases aligning to TRBD1. The V gene's germline CDR1 is SGHDN and CDR2 FVKESK. V lost 4 bases, J lost 4 bases, and 6 bases stayed unmatched. The CDR3 has 14 amino acids. The chain's CDR3 is CASSPRQGSYGYTF. Here the CDR3 DNA reads TGTGCCAGCAGCCCTCGACAGGGTAGCTATGGCTACACCTTC.

CDR3 DNA sequence: TGTGCCAGCAGCCCGACCGACGGCGAAAACATTCAGTACTTC. It specifies CASSPTDGENIQYF. J is TRBJ2-4 and V is TRBV9; D gene unclear. The germline V and J ends were trimmed by 4 bases and 5 bases, with 13 bases remaining between them. The V gene's germline CDR1 is SGDLS and CDR2 YYNGEE. The CDR3 length is 14 residues.

The chain carries TRBV4-1 and TRBJ2-7, with 10 nucleotides matching TRBD2. Trimming took 1 base from V and 4 from J; bases not matched to a gene: 7. This CDR3 has 16 residues. The germline gives CDR1 MGHRA, CDR2 YSYEKL. CDR3 in DNA: TGCGCCAGCAGCCAAGCCTCGGGACTAGCGAAGTACGAGCAGTACTTC. The encoded protein is CASSQASGLAKYEQYF.

The CDR3 DNA is TGTGCCAGCACCCCCCGGGACAGGGGTTTCTCCGAGCAGTACTTC. Protein product: CASTPRDRGFSEQYF. The chain recombines TRBV27 with TRBJ2-7; 10 positions match TRBD1. The CDR3 has 15 amino acids. Looked up from germline, CDR1 is MNHEY and CDR2 is SMNVEV (reference sequence). With V trimmed by 7 bases and J by 6 bases, 12 bases remained unmatched.

The table lists this clone with a count of one. The chain recombines TRBV6-5 with TRBJ2-1; TRBD1 matches at 7 bases. Unmatched junction bases numbered 4, after V lost 5 bases and J lost 3 bases. The CDR3 is 14 residues long. Germline V CDR1 and CDR2: MNHEY, SVGAGI. CDR3 region: CASSPDRLYNEQFF. In nucleotides, the CDR3 is TGTGCCAGCAGTCCGGACAGGCTCTACAATGAGCAGTTCTTC.

This clone was observed once. This chain uses TRBV3-1 (or the pseudogene TRBV3-2) with TRBJ1-2; D gene ambiguous. Germline CDR1 is LGHDT and CDR2 is YNNKEL (reference sequence). V lost 1 base and J 2 bases, leaving 11 bases between the germline ends. The CDR3 covers 15 residues. CDR3 sequence reads: CASSQVSQLNYGYTF. CDR3 bases: TGTGCCAGCAGCCAAGTTAGTCAGCTAAACTATGGCTACACCTTC.